This T cell receptor (beta chain) originates from a study of identical twins. This clonotype was observed a handful of times. Using its own MiXCR run on the 5' RACE reads, TCRdb lists one record per CDR3 protein. The data show about 470,000 distinct CDR3 sequences, 20% to 25% seen once. The CDR3 sequence is 14 residues long. Trimming cost V 0 bases and J 9 bases; bases outside gene matches: 4. Germline V gene lookup returns CDR1 DFQATT and CDR2 SNEGSKA (reference sequence). These same records also appear under a second study, on T cells expressing NK-cell markers.

This clonotype was obtained from a woman between 18 and 30 years old in good health. The sequenced sample was CD4+ T cells sorted from blood. The rearrangement joins TRBV20-1 to TRBJ2-1; the match to TRBD2 covers 11 bases. The CDR3 region has the DNA TGCAGTGCTAGAGAACTAGCGGGAGTGTTTGAGCAGTTCTTC. It translates to CSARELAGVFEQFF.